Below are 15 T cell receptor beta chains sequenced from a single sample in a study of T cells in Graves' hyperthyroidism and ophthalmopathy. TCR beta CDR3 sequences were amplified from RNA transcripts. The HTBI primer set drove a first-round RT-PCR of the TCR CDR3. A single record per CDR3 protein comes from TCRdb applying MiXCR to the multiplex PCR reads. Of 540,000 or so distinct CDR3 sequences in the sample, around 16% are singletons; the top ten hold around 6.6%. Sequenced input: blood. The origin of the receptors is a young woman with Graves' hyperthyroidism.

This clonotype appeared many times. V is TRBV27 and J is TRBJ2-3, with 9 positions matching TRBD2. J lost 2 bases, V lost 4 bases, and 7 bases had no gene match. Per the germline V gene, CDR1 is MNHEY and CDR2 is SMNVEV (reference sequence). CDR3 length equals 16 residues. DNA of the CDR3: TGTGCCAGCAGTTCGACAGGGACTAGCCTCACAGATACGCAGTATTTT. Encoded protein: CASSSTGTSLTDTQYF.

The chain carries TRBV20-1 and TRBJ2-1, with 8 bases lining up with TRBD2. V lost 0 bases, J lost 0 bases, and 13 bases stayed unmatched. CDR3 size: 19 residues. Germline values: CDR1 DFQATT, CDR2 SNEGSKA (reference sequence). CDR3 protein: CSARDPIGAGGLSYNEQFF. The CDR3 DNA reads as TGCAGTGCTAGAGACCCAATCGGGGCGGGAGGCCTCTCCTACAATGAGCAGTTCTTC.

This clonotype has at least ten counts. The rearrangement uses TRBV4-2 and TRBJ2-1, with TRBD2 identical over 11 bases. Germline V lookup: CDR1 LGHNA, CDR2 YNFKEQ. CDR3 length equals 17 residues. V shed 1 base and J 0 bases; nucleotides not matched to a gene: 2. The CDR3, as DNA: TGTGCCAGCAGCCAAGGAACTAGCGGGAGCTCCTACAATGAGCAGTTCTTC. It specifies CASSQGTSGSSYNEQFF.

This clonotype has at least ten counts. Its ends do not fully match the called genes, so a read error is possible. The V call is TRBV6-2 or TRBV6-3, the J call TRBJ2-1, with D perhaps assigned TRBD1 or TRBD2 (5 bases each). CDR3 length equals 18 residues. Germline V gives CDR1 MNHEY, CDR2 SVGEGT. The CDR3 nucleotides are TGTGCCAGCAGTTCACTCGGTGGGGGTGGCGGTTCCTACGATGAGCAGTTCTTC. Translating gives CASSSLGGGGGSYDEQFF.

This clonotype was detected many times. J is TRBJ2-7 and V is TRBV6-1, with 10 bases matching TRBD1. V was pared by 6 bases and J by 4 bases, with 9 bases of the junction left unmatched. The CDR3 extends over 15 amino acids. Germline-derived CDR1 and CDR2 are MNHNS and SASEGT. The CDR3 loop reads CASSMTWDRGYEQYF. In DNA form, the CDR3 reads TGTGCCAGCAGCATGACCTGGGACAGGGGATACGAGCAGTACTTC.

The chain recombines TRBV20-1 with TRBJ2-7; 9 bases agree with TRBD2. V lost 6 bases to trimming and J lost 5 bases; unmatched junction nucleotides: 8. The germline V gene encodes CDR1 DFQATT and CDR2 SNEGSKA (reference sequence). The CDR3 has 13 amino acids. DNA of the CDR3: TGCAGTGCCCCCATACTAGCGGGTCACGAGCAGTACTTC. Translation: CSAPILAGHEQYF.

CDR3 bases: TGTACCAGTTCTGGGACTAGCGTATATGAGCAGTTCTTC. As protein: CTSSGTSVYEQFF. The chain combines TRBV7-2 with TRBJ2-1; 10 bases align to TRBD2. The CDR3 length is 13 residues. The V gene end was trimmed by 9 bases and the J gene end by 8 bases; junction bases not matched to a gene: 7. Germline loops: CDR1 SGHTA, CDR2 FQGNSA.

V is TRBV6-5 and J is TRBJ2-1; D remains ambiguous. V gave up 2 bases and J gave up 7 bases, with 12 bases separating them. In germline, CDR1 is MNHEY, CDR2 SVGAGI. The CDR3 loop spans 14 amino acids. CDR3 protein: CASSYDPSLNEQFF. Written as DNA, the CDR3 is TGTGCCAGCAGTTACGACCCGAGCCTGAATGAGCAGTTCTTC.

This clonotype appeared many times. The V call is TRBV20-1, the J call TRBJ1-1; maybe TRBD1 (5 bases). The ends were cut back, 1 base at V and 0 bases at J, with 12 bases in the middle. In germline, CDR1 is DFQATT, CDR2 SNEGSKA (reference sequence). This CDR3 spans 15 amino acids. The CDR3 nucleotides read TGCAGTGCTAGAGCTTGGGCAGGGATGAACACTGAAGCTTTCTTT. Protein product: CSARAWAGMNTEAFF.

In its sample, this clonotype was seen a few times. The chain couples TRBV10-3 to TRBJ2-1; TRBD2 agrees at 9 bases. The CDR3 contains 12 residues. Trimming took 10 bases from V and 10 from J; bases not matched to a gene: 8. Germline loops: CDR1 ENHRY, CDR2 SYGVKD. CDR3: CATQPAGGEQFF. CDR3 coding DNA: TGTGCCACCCAACCAGCGGGAGGCGAGCAGTTCTTC.

Many counts were recorded for this clonotype. V and J are TRBV20-1 and TRBJ2-1; 11 positions match TRBD2. Germline CDR1 reads DFQATT; CDR2 reads SNEGSKA (reference sequence). Trimming removed 0 bases from V and 2 bases from J; junction bases left unmatched: 9. This CDR3 comprises 18 residues. CDR3 in amino acids: CSARDLLAGGLAYNEQFF. The CDR3 DNA is TGCAGTGCTAGAGATCTTCTAGCGGGAGGTTTGGCCTACAATGAGCAGTTCTTC.

Ten or more counts support this clonotype. V usage is TRBV28 and J usage is TRBJ2-7, with unresolved D. Trimming shortened V by 5 bases and J by 4 bases, and 6 bases separated the two germline ends. Germline V CDR1 and CDR2: MDHEN, SYDVKM. The CDR3 runs to 11 residues. CDR3 protein: CASSPRYEQYF. Here the CDR3 DNA reads TGTGCCAGCAGTCCCAGGTACGAGCAGTACTTC.

This clonotype was found a few times. V gene TRBV7-9 combines with J gene TRBJ1-3; tentative D call: TRBD1 (6 bases). The V gene lost 6 bases and the J gene lost 8 bases, with 17 bases spanning the gap. Germline CDR1 reads SEHNR; CDR2 reads FQNEAQ (reference sequence). This CDR3 spans 14 amino acids. The CDR3 here is CASSRTGGGDTIYF. CDR3 in DNA: TGTGCCAGCAGTCGAACCGGGGGCGGGGACACCATATATTTT.

This clonotype was picked up many times. The CDR3 region has the DNA TGTGCCAGCAGCTTGTTCGGGGGGCAGGGCGAGACCCAGTACTTC. Protein sequence: CASSLFGGQGETQYF. The rearrangement joins TRBV5-8 to TRBJ2-5; TRBD2 is a possible D gene (7 bases). The length of the CDR3 is 15 residues. The V and J ends lost 1 base and 5 bases respectively, with 15 bases between them. The germline CDR1 and CDR2 sequences are SGHTS and YDEGEE. The variable domain in full, completed from reference TRBV5-8 and TRBJ2-5, reads EAGVTQSPTHLIKTRGQQATLRCSPISGHTSVYWYQQALGLGLQFLLWYDEGEERNRGNFPPRFSGRQFPNYSSELNVNALELEDSALYLCASSLFGGQGETQYFGPGTRLLVL.

This clonotype was found many times. The rearrangement uses TRBV20-1 and TRBJ1-6; no clear D gene. With 6 bases removed from V and 8 bases from J, the gap between germline ends came to 2 bases. CDR1 DFQATT and CDR2 SNEGSKA come from the germline V gene (reference sequence). The CDR3 sequence is 9 residues long. The CDR3 here is CSAHSPLHF. In DNA form, the CDR3 reads TGCAGTGCCCATTCACCCCTCCACTTT.